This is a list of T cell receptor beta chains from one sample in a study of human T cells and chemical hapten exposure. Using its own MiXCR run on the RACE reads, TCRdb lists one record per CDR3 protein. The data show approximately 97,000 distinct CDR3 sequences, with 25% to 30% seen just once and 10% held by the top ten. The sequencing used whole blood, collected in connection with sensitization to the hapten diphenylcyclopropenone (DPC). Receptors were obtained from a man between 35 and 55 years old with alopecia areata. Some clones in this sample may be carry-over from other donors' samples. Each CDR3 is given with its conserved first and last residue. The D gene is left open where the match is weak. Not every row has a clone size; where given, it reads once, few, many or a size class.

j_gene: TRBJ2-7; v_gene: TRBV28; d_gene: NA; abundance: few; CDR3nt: TGTGCCACGTACAGCGGCGCGTCCTACGAGCAGTACTTC; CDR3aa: CATYSGASYEQYF
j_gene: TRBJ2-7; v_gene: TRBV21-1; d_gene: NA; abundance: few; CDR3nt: TGTGCCAGCAGCAAAGGACAGGGGGCTAACGAGCAGTACTTC; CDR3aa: CASSKGQGANEQYF
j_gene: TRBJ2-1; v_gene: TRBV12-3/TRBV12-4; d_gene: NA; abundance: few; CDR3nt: TGTGCCAGCAGTTTGGGGAGGAGCTCCTACAATGAGCAGTTCTTC; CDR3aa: CASSLGRSSYNEQFF
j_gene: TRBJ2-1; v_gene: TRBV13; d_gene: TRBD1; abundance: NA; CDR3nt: TGTGCCAGCAGCCCGCGAAACGGACAGGGGGGTGTTTTAGTGCAGTTCTTC; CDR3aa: CASSPRNGQGGVLVQFF
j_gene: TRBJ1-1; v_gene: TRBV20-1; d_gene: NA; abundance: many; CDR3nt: TGCAGTGCTAGAGATTCCTCCGGGTTAAAATGGGGGGAGATGGGTGAAGCTTTCTTT; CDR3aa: CSARDSSGLKWGEMGEAFF
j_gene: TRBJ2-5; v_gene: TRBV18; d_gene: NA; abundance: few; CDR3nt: TGTGCCAGCTCACCGGTAGGGGCGGCCCAAGAGACCCAGTACTTC; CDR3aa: CASSPVGAAQETQYF
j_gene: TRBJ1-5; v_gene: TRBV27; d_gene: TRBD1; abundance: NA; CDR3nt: TGTGCCAGCAGTTTATCACCGACAGGGGCCAATCAGCCCCAGCATTTT; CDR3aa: CASSLSPTGANQPQHF
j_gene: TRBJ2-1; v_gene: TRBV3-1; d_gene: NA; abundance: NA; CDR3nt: TGTGCCAGCAGCCCGGACAGAAGGTACAATGAGCAGTTCTTC; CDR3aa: CASSPDRRYNEQFF
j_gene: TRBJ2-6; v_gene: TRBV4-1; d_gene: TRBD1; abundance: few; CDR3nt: TGCGCCAGCAGCCAAGAAGACAGGGGATCTGGGGCCAACGTCCTGACTTTC; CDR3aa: CASSQEDRGSGANVLTF
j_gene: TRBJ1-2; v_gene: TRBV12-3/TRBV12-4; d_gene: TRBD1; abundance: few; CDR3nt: TGTGCCAGCAGTACCGGGACAGGGGAAGGCTACACCTTC; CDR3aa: CASSTGTGEGYTF
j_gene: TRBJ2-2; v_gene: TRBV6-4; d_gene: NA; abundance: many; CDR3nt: TGTGCCAGCAGTGACTCTCCCGAAACGACCGGGGAGCTGTTTTTT; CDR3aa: CASSDSPETTGELFF
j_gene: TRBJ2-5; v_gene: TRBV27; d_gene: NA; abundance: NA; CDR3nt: TGTGCCAGCAGTCTCCGCCTTAGCGCACGAGAGACCCAGTACTTC; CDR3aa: CASSLRLSARETQYF
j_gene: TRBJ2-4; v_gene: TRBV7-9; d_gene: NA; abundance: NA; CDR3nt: TGTGCCAGCAGCTTAGAGGACAAAAACATTCAGTACTTC; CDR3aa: CASSLEDKNIQYF
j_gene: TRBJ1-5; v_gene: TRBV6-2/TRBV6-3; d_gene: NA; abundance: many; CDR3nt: TGTGCCAGCAGTTACATGGGGAATCAGCCCCAGCATTTT; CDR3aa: CASSYMGNQPQHF
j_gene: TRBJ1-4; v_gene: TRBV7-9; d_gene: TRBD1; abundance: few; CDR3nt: TGTGCCAGCAGCCCTGGGACAGGGCCTGAAAAACTGTTTTTT; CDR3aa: CASSPGTGPEKLFF
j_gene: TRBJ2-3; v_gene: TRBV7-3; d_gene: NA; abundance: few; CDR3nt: TGTGCCAGCAGCTTAAGTCCAGGGGGGAGCACAGATACGCAGTATTTT; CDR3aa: CASSLSPGGSTDTQYF
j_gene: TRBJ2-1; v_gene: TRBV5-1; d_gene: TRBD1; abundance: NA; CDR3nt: TGCGCCAGCAGCCGGCGGACAGGGGGAAGTGGTACTGATGAGCAGTTCTTC; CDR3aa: CASSRRTGGSGTDEQFF
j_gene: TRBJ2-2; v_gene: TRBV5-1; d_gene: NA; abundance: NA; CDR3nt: TGCGCCAGCAGCTTGGGCAGGGCGAACACCGGGGAGCTGTTTTTT; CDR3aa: CASSLGRANTGELFF
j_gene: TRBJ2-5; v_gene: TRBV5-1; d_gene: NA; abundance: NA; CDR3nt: TGCGCCAGCAGCCTGGGAGTACTAGACCAAGAGATCCAGTACTTC; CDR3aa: CASSLGVLDQEIQYF
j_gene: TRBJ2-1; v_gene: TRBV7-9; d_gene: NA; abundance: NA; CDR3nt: TGTGCCAGCAGCCCCGACAGGAAGGGCGGCGAGCAGTTCTTC; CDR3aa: CASSPDRKGGEQFF
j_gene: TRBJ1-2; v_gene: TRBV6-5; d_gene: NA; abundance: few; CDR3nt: TGTGCCAGCAGTTACTCGAGCCAGGGAGATGGCTACACCTTC; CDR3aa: CASSYSSQGDGYTF
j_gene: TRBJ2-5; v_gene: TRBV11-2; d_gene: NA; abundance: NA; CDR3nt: TGTGCCAGCAGCTTAGGCAGGACGCAGGGAACCCAGTACTTC; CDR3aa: CASSLGRTQGTQYF
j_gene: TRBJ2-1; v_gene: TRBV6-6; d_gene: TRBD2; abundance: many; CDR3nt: TGTGCCAGCAGTAACCGCCTAGCGGGAGTATCCTACAATGAGCAGTTCTTC; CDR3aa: CASSNRLAGVSYNEQFF
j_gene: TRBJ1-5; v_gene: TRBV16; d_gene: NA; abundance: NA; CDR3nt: TGTGCCAGCAGCCACCTGCAGGGGTTACAGCCCCAGCATTTT; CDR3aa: CASSHLQGLQPQHF
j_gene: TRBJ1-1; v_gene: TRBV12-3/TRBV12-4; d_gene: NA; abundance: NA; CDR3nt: TGTGCCAGCATTGAGTGGGCAGAAATATCTGAAGCTTTCTTT; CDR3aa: CASIEWAEISEAFF
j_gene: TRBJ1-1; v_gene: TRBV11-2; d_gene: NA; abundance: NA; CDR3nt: TGTGCCAGCAGCTTAAAGGGGGGCACTGAAGCTTTCTTT; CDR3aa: CASSLKGGTEAFF
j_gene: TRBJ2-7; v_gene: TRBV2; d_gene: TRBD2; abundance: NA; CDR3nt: TGTGCCAGCCAGGGACTAGCGGAGTACGAGCAGTACTTC; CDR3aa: CASQGLAEYEQYF
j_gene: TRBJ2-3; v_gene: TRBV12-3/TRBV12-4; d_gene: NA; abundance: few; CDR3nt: TGTGCCAGCAGCTGGACGGCAGATACGCAGTATTTT; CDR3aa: CASSWTADTQYF
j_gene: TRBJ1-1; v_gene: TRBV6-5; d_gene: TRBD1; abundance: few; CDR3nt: TGTGCCAGCAGTAAGTGGACAGGGCGTGACCACACTGAAGCTTTCTTT; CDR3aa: CASSKWTGRDHTEAFF
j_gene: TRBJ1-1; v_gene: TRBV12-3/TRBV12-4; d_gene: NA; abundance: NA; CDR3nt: TGTGCCAGCAGTGGCATGGCTGAAGCTTTCTTT; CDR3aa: CASSGMAEAFF
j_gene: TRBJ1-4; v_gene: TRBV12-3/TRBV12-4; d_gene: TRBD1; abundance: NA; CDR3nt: TGTGCCAGCCAGGACGGGACAGGACTTGAAAAACTGTTTTTT; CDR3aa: CASQDGTGLEKLFF
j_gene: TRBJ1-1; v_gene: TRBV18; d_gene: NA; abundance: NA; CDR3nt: TGTGCCAGCTCCCCTCGGAGAGGGGGAAATACTGAAGCTTTCTTT; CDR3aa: CASSPRRGGNTEAFF
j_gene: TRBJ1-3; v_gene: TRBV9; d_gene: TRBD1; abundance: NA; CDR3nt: TGTGCCAGCAGTACAGGGGGCATGGCAAACACCATATATTTT; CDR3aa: CASSTGGMANTIYF
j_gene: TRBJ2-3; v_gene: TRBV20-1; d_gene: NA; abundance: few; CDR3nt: TGCAGTGCTTTGGCCTACACAGATACGCAGTATTTT; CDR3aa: CSALAYTDTQYF
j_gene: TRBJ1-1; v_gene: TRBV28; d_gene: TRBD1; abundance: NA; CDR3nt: TGTGCCAGCAGTCAAACAGGGGGGAACACTGAAGCTTTCTTT; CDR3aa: CASSQTGGNTEAFF
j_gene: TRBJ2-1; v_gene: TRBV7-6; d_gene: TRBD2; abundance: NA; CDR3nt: TGTGCCAGCAGCTTAGGGACTAGCGGTACCTACAATGAGCAGTTCTTC; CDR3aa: CASSLGTSGTYNEQFF
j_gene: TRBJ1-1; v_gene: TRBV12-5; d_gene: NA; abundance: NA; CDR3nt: TGTGCTAGCTCTCGGGGGAGTAACACTGAAGCTTTCTTT; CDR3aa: CASSRGSNTEAFF
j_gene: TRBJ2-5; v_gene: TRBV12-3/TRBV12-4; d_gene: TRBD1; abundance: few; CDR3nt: TGTGCCAGCAGTCCACGACAGGGGGCTGTGGAGACCCAGTACTTC; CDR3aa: CASSPRQGAVETQYF
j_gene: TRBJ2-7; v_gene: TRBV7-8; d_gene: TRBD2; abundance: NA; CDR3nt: TGTGCCAGCAGCCACGGGCTAGCGGGAGTTTACGAGCAGTACTTC; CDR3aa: CASSHGLAGVYEQYF
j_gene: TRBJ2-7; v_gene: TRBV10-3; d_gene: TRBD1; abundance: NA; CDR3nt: TGTGCCATCAAGACAGGGGCTGACGAGCAGTACTTC; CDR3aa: CAIKTGADEQYF
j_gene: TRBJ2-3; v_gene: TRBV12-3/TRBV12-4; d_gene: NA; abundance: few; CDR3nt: TGTGCCAGCAGTTCACGCTACACAGATACGCAGTATTTT; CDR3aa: CASSSRYTDTQYF
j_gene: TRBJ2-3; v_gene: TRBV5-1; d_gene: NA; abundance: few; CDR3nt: TGCGCCAGCAGCTTGTCGGCAGGCAGGGGTGCAGATACGCAGTATTTT; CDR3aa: CASSLSAGRGADTQYF
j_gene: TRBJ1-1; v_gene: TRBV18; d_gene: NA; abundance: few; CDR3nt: TGTGCCAGCTCACCACCTTACGGCGGTGCCGCGAACACTGAAGCTTTCTTT; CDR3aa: CASSPPYGGAANTEAFF
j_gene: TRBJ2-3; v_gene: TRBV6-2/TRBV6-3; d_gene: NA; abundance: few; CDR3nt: TGTGCCAGCGGAAACAGGGTAGATACGCAGTATTTT; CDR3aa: CASGNRVDTQYF
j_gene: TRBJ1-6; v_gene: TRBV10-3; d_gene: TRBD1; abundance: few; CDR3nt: TGTGCCATCAGCGGGTATACCGGGACAGGGAGGAGTTCACCCCTCCACTTT; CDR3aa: CAISGYTGTGRSSPLHF
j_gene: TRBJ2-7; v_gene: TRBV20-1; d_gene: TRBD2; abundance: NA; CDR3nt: TGCAGTGCTAGACCGGGACTAGCGGGAGGAATGGAGCAGTACTTC; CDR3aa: CSARPGLAGGMEQYF
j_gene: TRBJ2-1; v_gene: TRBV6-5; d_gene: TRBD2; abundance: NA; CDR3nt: TGTGCCAGCAGTGCTCTAGCGGTTTACTACAATGAGCAGTTCTTC; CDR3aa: CASSALAVYYNEQFF
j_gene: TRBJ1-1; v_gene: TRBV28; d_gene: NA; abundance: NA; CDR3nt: TGTGCCAGTATGACTCATCCACGGGCTGAAGCTTTCTTT; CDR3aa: CASMTHPRAEAFF
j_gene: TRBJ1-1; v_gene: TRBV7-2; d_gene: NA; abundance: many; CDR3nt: TGTGCCAGCAGCTCGCGGCAGGGAGGGGCTTTCTTT; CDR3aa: CASSSRQGGAFF
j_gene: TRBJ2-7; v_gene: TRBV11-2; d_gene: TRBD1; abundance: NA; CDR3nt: TGTGCCAGCAGCAAAGGGGGCTCAAGCTCCTACGAGCAGTACTTC; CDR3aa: CASSKGGSSSYEQYF